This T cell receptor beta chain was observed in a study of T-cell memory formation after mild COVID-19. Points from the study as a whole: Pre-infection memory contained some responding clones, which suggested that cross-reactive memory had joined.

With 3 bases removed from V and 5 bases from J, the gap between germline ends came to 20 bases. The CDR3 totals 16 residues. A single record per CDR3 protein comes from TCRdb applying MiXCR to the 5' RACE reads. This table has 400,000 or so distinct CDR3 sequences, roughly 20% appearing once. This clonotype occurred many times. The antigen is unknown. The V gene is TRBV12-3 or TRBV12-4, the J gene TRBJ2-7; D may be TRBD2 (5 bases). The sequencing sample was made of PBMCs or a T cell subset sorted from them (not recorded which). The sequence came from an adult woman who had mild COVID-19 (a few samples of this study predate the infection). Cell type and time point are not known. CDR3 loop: CASSFQTGISRDEQYF. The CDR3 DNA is TGTGCCAGCAGTTTCCAGACCGGGATAAGCCGTGACGAGCAGTACTTC.